This note documents a single T cell receptor beta chain sequence. What it recognizes is unknown. Distinct nucleotide sequences in the sample also encode this CDR3. V lost 3 bases to trimming and J lost 4 bases, with 3 bases between them. This CDR3 region has 11 residues. This sample was included in a study of T cell responses to AZD1222 COVID-19 vaccine. Study-wide results and limits: Just five or six AZD1222 recipients were seropositive at baseline.

Libraries were prepared by immunoSEQ multiplex PCR; TCRdb keeps only in-frame clonotypes and omits some of them. Counted here are approximately 220,000 clones, 85% to 95% occurring once; the ten biggest clones make up around 1%. The specimen was peripheral blood, collected on day 0 of MenACWY control vaccination. This chain joins TRBV12-3 or TRBV12-4 and TRBJ2-5, with D uncertain. This TCR was sampled from an adult in good health. This CDR3 is CASSFGETQYF. In nucleotides, the CDR3 is TGTGCCAGCAGTTTCGGAGAGACCCAGTACTTC.